The entry below describes one TCR beta chain. The antigen remains undetermined. The entry originates in a study of T cells in Graves' hyperthyroidism and ophthalmopathy. Whole-study findings and limits: Ophthalmopathy was separated from stable hyperthyroidism by a 13 V-J model. Most expanded thyroid clonotypes above 0.001 also appeared in blood.

The germline V gene encodes CDR1 KGHSH and CDR2 LQKENI. V trimming: 3 bases; J trimming: 5 bases; junction bases outside the gene matches: 7. The CDR3 has 15 residues. RNA transcripts gave rise to amplified TCR beta CDR3 regions. TCR CDR3 regions were first amplified by RT-PCR with HTBI primers. TCRdb recomputed calls from the multiplex PCR reads with MiXCR, one row per CDR3 protein. The table shows about 260,000 distinct CDR3 sequences, with about 25% occurring only once. The V call is TRBV18, the J call TRBJ1-2, with 9 bases that match TRBD1. This TCR came from a man aged 40-50 years with Graves' hyperthyroidism that later progressed to Graves' ophthalmopathy. Sequencing input: blood. CDR3 sequence: CASSPETGGIYGYTF. For the CDR3, the DNA is TGTGCCAGCTCACCTGAGACAGGGGGAATTTATGGCTACACCTTC.